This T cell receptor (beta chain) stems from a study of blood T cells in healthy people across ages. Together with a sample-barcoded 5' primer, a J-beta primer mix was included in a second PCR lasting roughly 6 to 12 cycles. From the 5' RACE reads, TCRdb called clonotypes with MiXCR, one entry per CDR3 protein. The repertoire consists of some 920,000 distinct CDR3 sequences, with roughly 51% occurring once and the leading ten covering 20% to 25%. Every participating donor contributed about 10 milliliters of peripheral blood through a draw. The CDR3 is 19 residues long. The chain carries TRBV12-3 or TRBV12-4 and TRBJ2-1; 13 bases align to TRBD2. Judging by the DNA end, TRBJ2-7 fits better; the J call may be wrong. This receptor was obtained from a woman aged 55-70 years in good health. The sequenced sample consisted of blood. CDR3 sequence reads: CASSPPGTSGIRPTYEQYF. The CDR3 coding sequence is TGTGCCAGCAGTCCCCCCGGGACTAGCGGGATTCGGCCTACCTACGAGCAGTACTTC.